Below are 19 T cell receptor beta chains sequenced from a single sample in a study of blood T cell repertoires in COVID-19. Sequencing used immunoSEQ multiplex PCR; TCRdb keeps in-frame clones, though not all of them. The table includes 100,000 to 120,000 clones, just over 70% detected once. Sequences were obtained from peripheral blood. The receptors come from a woman aged 40 to 50 with acute or convalescent COVID-19.

This clone turned up a few times. The rearrangement links TRBV2 to TRBJ1-1; D unclear. V was pared by 7 bases and J by 1 base, with 10 bases between. Germline CDR1 is SNHLY and CDR2 is FYNNEI. The CDR3 is 13 amino acids. The CDR3 DNA reads as TGTGCCAGCAACGAGCAACCGAACACTGAAGCTTTCTTT. As protein: CASNEQPNTEAFF. Full variable domain (missing parts from reference TRBV2 and TRBJ1-1): EPEVTQTPSHQVTQMGQEVILRCVPISNHLYFYWYRQILGQKVEFLVSFYNNEISEKSEIFDDQFSVERPDGSNFTLKIRSTKLEDSAMYFCASNEQPNTEAFFGQGTRLTVV.

The genes are TRBV10-3 and TRBJ2-5; D ambiguous. The CDR3 covers 14 residues. Germline CDR1 and CDR2: ENHRY and SYGVKD. V was shortened by 6 bases and J by 2 bases, with 13 bases between the two germline ends. This chain's CDR3 is CAISFTQDQETQYF. Here the CDR3 DNA reads TGTGCCATCAGCTTTACGCAGGATCAAGAGACCCAGTACTTC.

The rearrangement uses TRBV7-9 and TRBJ2-7; the D gene is possibly TRBD2 (6 bases). The CDR3 extends over 16 amino acids. Trimming took off 0 bases at V and 5 bases at J, with 17 bases between the two ends. Germline CDR1 and CDR2: SEHNR and FQNEAQ (reference sequence). CDR3 amino acids: CASSLAGRGPYDEQYF. The CDR3 bases are TGTGCCAGCAGCTTAGCCGGGCGGGGACCCTACGACGAGCAGTACTTC.

This chain joins TRBV28 and TRBJ1-1; D is unresolved. This CDR3 region has 14 residues. With 6 bases removed from V and 4 bases from J, the gap between germline ends came to 15 bases. CDR1 is MDHEN and CDR2 is SYDVKM in the germline V gene. CDR3 in amino acids: CASSPQEIVTEAFF. DNA for the CDR3: TGTGCCAGCAGCCCTCAGGAAATCGTCACTGAAGCTTTCTTT.

V gene TRBV28 combines with J gene TRBJ1-4; D is uncertain. The germline gives CDR1 MDHEN, CDR2 SYDVKM. Trimming cost V 6 bases and J 0 bases, with 14 bases left between them. The CDR3 runs to 16 residues. CDR3 DNA sequence: TGTGCCAGCAGCCCCCCCGGAGTGCCAACTAATGAAAAACTGTTTTTT. It specifies CASSPPGVPTNEKLFF. Based on the CDR3 plus reference TRBV28 and TRBJ1-4, the full variable domain is DVKVTQSSRYLVKRTGEKVFLECVQDMDHENMFWYRQDPGLGLRLIYFSYDVKMKEKGDIPEGYSVSREKKERFSLILESASTNQTSMYLCASSPPGVPTNEKLFFGSGTQLSVL.

This rearrangement joins TRBV2 to TRBJ1-6; 9 nucleotides match TRBD1. The CDR3 contains 15 residues. Germline CDR1 SNHLY, CDR2 FYNNEI. J gave up 7 bases and V 6 bases, and 7 bases lay outside the gene matches. The CDR3 is CASSPGQGWNSPLHF. DNA of the CDR3: TGTGCCAGCAGCCCGGGACAGGGATGGAATTCACCCCTCCACTTT.

This clone was seen ten or more times. The rearrangement joins TRBV10-3 to TRBJ2-6; D might be TRBD1 (6 bases). The CDR3 runs to 17 residues. Germline values: CDR1 ENHRY, CDR2 SYGVKD. V was cut by 2 bases and J by 0 bases, with 11 bases left in between. The chain's CDR3 is CAISEGQRNSGANVLTF. DNA for the CDR3: TGTGCCATCAGTGAGGGACAGAGAAACTCTGGGGCCAACGTCCTGACTTTC.

The chain joins TRBV24-1 to TRBJ2-3, with 7 bases matching TRBD1. Germline CDR1 KGHDR, CDR2 SFDVKD. The CDR3 covers 15 residues. The trim removed 9 bases at V and 0 bases at J, leaving 8 bases unmatched. The CDR3 DNA sequence: TGTGCCACCCGGGACAGTAGAGATAGCACAGATACGCAGTATTTT. Protein product: CATRDSRDSTDTQYF.

The chain is built from TRBV3-1 (or the pseudogene TRBV3-2) and TRBJ1-1; TRBD1 aligns across 8 bases. Germline V gene sequence: CDR1 LGHDT, CDR2 YNNKEL (reference sequence). The junction had 18 bases not matched to a gene; V was cut back by 3 bases and J by 6 bases. The CDR3 runs 18 residues. As DNA, the CDR3 is TGTGCCAGCAGCCAGTCCCGGGACAGGTTGCTTGGAAGGGCTGAAGCTTTCTTT. This translates into CASSQSRDRLLGRAEAFF.

The CDR3 DNA reads as TGTGCCAGCAGCTCCGCGGGACAGCCCACAGATACGCAGTATTTT. Protein sequence: CASSSAGQPTDTQYF. J is TRBJ2-3 and V is TRBV11-3; TRBD1 is a possible D gene (7 bases). Per the germline V gene, CDR1 is SGHNT and CDR2 is YENEEA. Trimming shortened V by 4 bases and J by 2 bases, and 13 bases separated the two germline ends. CDR3 length equals 15 residues.

The rearrangement uses TRBV4-1 and TRBJ2-7; 9 bases line up with TRBD1. CDR3 length equals 15 residues. V was pared by 3 bases and J by 0 bases, with 3 bases of the junction left unmatched. CDR1 is MGHRA and CDR2 is YSYEKL in the germline V gene. The CDR3 sequence: CASSHPGQGSYEQYF. The CDR3 nucleotides read TGCGCCAGCAGCCACCCGGGACAGGGCTCCTACGAGCAGTACTTC.

The table lists this clone with a count of one. The chain carries TRBV7-2 and TRBJ1-6, with a possible D match to TRBD1 (5 bases). This CDR3 contains 15 residues. V was trimmed by 4 bases and J by 6 bases, leaving 13 bases between them. CDR1 is SGHTA, CDR2 FQGNSA, per germline. The CDR3 DNA is TGTGCCAGCAGCTCCCAGGGATCGTCTAATTCACCCCTCCACTTT. This encodes CASSSQGSSNSPLHF.

The genes are TRBV7-3 and TRBJ2-1, with no clear D. V was pared by 0 bases and J by 8 bases, with 8 bases between. Looked up from germline, CDR1 is SGHTA and CDR2 is FQGTGA. There are 13 residues in the CDR3. Here the CDR3 reads CASSLTRADEQFF. The CDR3 DNA follows: TGTGCCAGCAGCTTAACTCGAGCCGATGAGCAGTTCTTC.

This chain joins TRBV3-1 (or the pseudogene TRBV3-2) and TRBJ2-2, with TRBD2 as a possible D gene (6 bases). V shed 2 bases and J shed 7 bases, with 8 bases lying between them. Germline CDR1 and CDR2: LGHDT and YNNKEL (reference sequence). The CDR3 totals 13 residues. The CDR3 loop reads CASSQLGGGELFF. The CDR3 DNA sequence: TGTGCCAGCAGCCAATTGGGGGGCGGGGAGCTGTTTTTT.

The chain combines TRBV5-1 with TRBJ2-2; D is possibly TRBD1 (5 bases). From germline, CDR1 is SGHRS and CDR2 YFSETQ. With 3 bases removed from V and 2 bases from J, the gap between germline ends came to 14 bases. The CDR3 consists of 16 residues. The DNA of the CDR3 is TGCGCCAGCAGCTCGACCCAGGGCTCCAACACCGGGGAGCTGTTTTTT. The encoded protein is CASSSTQGSNTGELFF.

This chain uses TRBV3-1 (or the pseudogene TRBV3-2) with TRBJ2-6, with a weak D call TRBD1 (5 bases). Germline CDR1 reads LGHDT; CDR2 reads YNNKEL (reference sequence). Trimming cost V 0 bases and J 2 bases, with 8 bases left between them. The CDR3 has 16 residues. The chain's CDR3 is CASSQDRAPGANVLTF. Here the CDR3 DNA reads TGTGCCAGCAGCCAAGACAGGGCTCCTGGGGCCAACGTCCTGACTTTC.

This clone was detected only a few times. V and J are TRBV20-1 and TRBJ2-1, with D maybe TRBD2 (5 bases). The CDR3 loop spans 11 amino acids. Per germline, CDR1 DFQATT and CDR2 SNEGSKA (reference sequence). Between the trimmed V and J ends, which lost 3 bases and 9 bases, there was a span of 9 bases. DNA for the CDR3: TGCAGTGCTAGTGGTGGGAGTGAGCAGTTCTTC. It yields the protein CSASGGSEQFF.

The rearrangement joins TRBV3-1 (or the pseudogene TRBV3-2) to TRBJ1-3; no firm D call. In germline, CDR1 is LGHDT, CDR2 YNNKEL (reference sequence). The CDR3 has 15 residues. The V end lost 1 base, the J end lost 0 bases, and 7 bases lay between the germline ends. The chain's CDR3 is CASSQGLPSGNTIYF. The CDR3 nucleotides read TGTGCCAGCAGCCAAGGACTCCCCTCTGGAAACACCATATATTTT.

The rearrangement uses TRBV28 and TRBJ2-4; D may be TRBD2 (6 bases). This CDR3 has 16 residues. V was trimmed by 7 bases and J by 0 bases, leaving 16 bases between them. Germline CDR1 is MDHEN and CDR2 is SYDVKM. The CDR3 coding sequence is TGTGCCAGCAATGGGAATCGGGAGCTAGCCAAAAACATTCAGTACTTC. Encoded protein: CASNGNRELAKNIQYF.